The 4 T cell receptor beta chains presented below share a single source sample, sequenced in a study of shared clonotypes between healthy human individuals. The data were produced by immunoSEQ multiplex PCR, yet TCRdb's version contains in-frame clones alone and is incomplete. Of about 2 million clones listed, about 94% are singletons. CD45RO negativity and positive selection for CCR7 defined naive CD8 cells, a population that excluded terminally differentiated effector memory CD45RA+ cells. Sequenced material: naive CD8+ T cells sorted from blood. The receptors originated from a man between 18 and 29 years old in good health.

This clone appeared a single time. The CDR3 bases are TGTGCCAGCAGCGTAGTAGCACGTCTAACCCTCCACTTT. Protein sequence: CASSVVARLTLHF. The chain uses TRBV9 and TRBJ1-6, with D unclear. This CDR3 has 13 residues. V was cut by 0 bases and J by 14 bases, with 12 bases left in between. CDR1 and CDR2 from the germline V gene are SGDLS and YYNGEE.

The J gene is TRBJ1-1, the V gene TRBV28; D may be TRBD1 (5 bases). CDR1 is MDHEN, CDR2 SYDVKM, per germline. The germline V and J ends were trimmed by 4 bases and 5 bases, with 20 bases remaining between them. The CDR3 loop spans 16 amino acids. The CDR3 DNA reads TGTGCCAGCAGTTCTCCAACCTTCAGGGAAGAGACTGAAGCTTTCTTT. Translated, it gives CASSSPTFREETEAFF.

The chain uses TRBV27 and TRBJ2-2; no clear D gene. Between the trimmed V and J ends, which lost 4 bases and 5 bases, there was a span of 23 bases. The germline gives CDR1 MNHEY, CDR2 SMNVEV (reference sequence). There are 18 residues in the CDR3. This chain's CDR3 is CASSSTGATHPGTGELFF. The CDR3 DNA reads TGTGCCAGCAGTTCCACGGGCGCGACCCACCCCGGTACCGGGGAGCTGTTTTTT.

This clone has only one observation. This chain joins TRBV9 and TRBJ1-1, with 9 bases fitting TRBD1. V trimming: 2 bases; J trimming: 1 base; junction bases outside the gene matches: 9. There are 17 residues in the CDR3. CDR1 is SGDLS and CDR2 is YYNGEE in the germline V gene. CDR3 DNA: TGTGCCAGCAGCGTTTGGGCCCCGGGACAGGGGAACACTGAAGCTTTCTTT. The encoded protein is CASSVWAPGQGNTEAFF.